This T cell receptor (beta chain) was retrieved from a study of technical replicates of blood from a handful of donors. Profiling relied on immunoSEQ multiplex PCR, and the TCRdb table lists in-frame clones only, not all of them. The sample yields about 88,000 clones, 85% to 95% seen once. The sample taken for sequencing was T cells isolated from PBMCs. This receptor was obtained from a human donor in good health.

The CDR3 is CASSLSSGIFNEQFF. The CDR3 DNA follows: TGTGCCAGCAGCTTGAGTAGCGGGATTTTCAATGAGCAGTTCTTC. This sequence joins TRBV5-4 and TRBJ2-1; 8 nucleotides agree with TRBD2. In germline, CDR1 is SGHNT, CDR2 YYREEE (reference sequence). V trimming: 1 base; J trimming: 6 bases; junction bases outside the gene matches: 6. The CDR3 sequence is 15 residues long. Based on the CDR3 plus reference TRBV5-4 and TRBJ2-1, the full variable domain is ETGVTQSPTHLIKTRGQQVTLRCSSQSGHNTVSWYQQALGQGPQFIFQYYREEENGRGNFPPRFSGLQFPNYSSELNVNALELDDSALYLCASSLSSGIFNEQFFGPGTRLTVL.